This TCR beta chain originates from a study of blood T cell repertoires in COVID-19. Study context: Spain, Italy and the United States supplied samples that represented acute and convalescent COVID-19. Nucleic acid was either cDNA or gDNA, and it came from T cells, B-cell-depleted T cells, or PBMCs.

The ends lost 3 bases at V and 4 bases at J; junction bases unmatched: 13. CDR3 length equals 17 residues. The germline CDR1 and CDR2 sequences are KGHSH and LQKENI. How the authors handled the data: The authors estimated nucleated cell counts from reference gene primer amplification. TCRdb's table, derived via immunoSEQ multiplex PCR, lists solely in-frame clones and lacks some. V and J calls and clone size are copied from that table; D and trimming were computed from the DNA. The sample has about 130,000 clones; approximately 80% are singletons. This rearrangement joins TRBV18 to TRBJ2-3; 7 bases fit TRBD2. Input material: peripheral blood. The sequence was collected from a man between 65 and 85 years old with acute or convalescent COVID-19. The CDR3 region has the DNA TGTGCCAGCTCACCTTTAGCGGGTCAAATGGGCTCAGATACGCAGTATTTT. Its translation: CASSPLAGQMGSDTQYF.